The 5 T cell receptor beta chains below were found in one sample sequenced in a study of monozygotic twins with inflammatory bowel disease. TCRdb reprocessed the 5' RACE reads and reports one entry per CDR3 protein, with no DNA. Here the sample table reports hundreds of thousands of distinct CDR3 sequences. Sequencing input: blood. The receptors were sampled from a human donor with ulcerative colitis or Crohn's disease, or a healthy co-twin of an affected twin (not recorded which).

The chain joins TRBV20-1 to TRBJ1-3. The CDR3 spans 14 residues. The germline CDR1 and CDR2 sequences are DFQATT and SNEGSKA (reference sequence). This CDR3 reads CSARDRMTGNTIYF.

The chain carries TRBV9 and TRBJ2-1; TCRdb outputs TRBD2, but without DNA this stays unchecked. The CDR3 is made up of 15 amino acids. Germline loops: CDR1 SGDLS, CDR2 YYNGEE. The chain's CDR3 is CASSVGGSRHNEQFF.

The rearrangement links TRBV27 to TRBJ1-4; TCRdb outputs TRBD1, but without DNA this stays unchecked. Germline V gene data show CDR1 as MNHEY and CDR2 as SMNVEV (reference sequence). The CDR3 length is 13 residues. The CDR3 sequence: CASTPRINEKLFF.

The chain combines TRBV6-1 with TRBJ2-4; TCRdb's assignment of TRBD1 cannot be checked, as there is no DNA. CDR3 length: 16 amino acids. Germline loops: CDR1 MNHNS, CDR2 SASEGT. CDR3 sequence reads: CASRSGGSLAKNIQYF.

The V call is TRBV7-8, the J call TRBJ2-5; TCRdb's D gene call, TRBD1, goes unchecked for lack of DNA. Germline assignment: CDR1 SGHVS and CDR2 FQNEAQ. CDR3 size: 14 residues. CDR3: CASSLYTGEETQYF.